These 17 T cell receptor beta chains were sequenced from one sample in a study of beta chain features in type 1 diabetes. These receptors have no identified antigens. The investigators reverse transcribed all of the isolated RNA, so they sequenced expressed TCRB transcripts. The data were produced by immunoSEQ multiplex PCR, yet TCRdb's version contains in-frame clones alone and is incomplete. The profile shows about 120,000 clones, about 17% of them singletons. Regarding the study as a whole: Patients with Type 1 diabetes showed moderately but significantly shorter TCRB CDR3s in all four CD4+ subsets.

The sample consisted of central memory CD4+ T cells from blood. The receptors were gathered from a young man with type 1 diabetes.

This rearrangement joins TRBV6-7 to TRBJ2-7; 8 bases align to TRBD2. TRBV6-7 is treated as an ORF (open reading frame) with a function not yet certain. The CDR3 has 14 residues. V was pared by 2 bases and J by 3 bases, with 3 bases of the junction left unmatched. Here the CDR3 DNA reads TGTGCCAGCAGTTACGAAGCGGGGGACTACGAGCAGTACTTC. Translated: CASSYEAGDYEQYF.

This clone was seen more than once but under ten times. The chain links TRBV7-8 to TRBJ2-6, with D perhaps TRBD1 (6 bases). CDR1 is SGHVS, CDR2 FQNEAQ, per germline. Between the trimmed V and J ends, which lost 5 bases and 0 bases, there was a span of 11 bases. The CDR3 spans 16 residues. The CDR3 protein is CASSRDTISGANVLTF. CDR3 bases: TGTGCCAGCAGCCGGGACACAATCTCTGGGGCCAACGTCCTGACTTTC.

This rearrangement joins TRBV11-2 to TRBJ2-3; no clear D. The germline V gene encodes CDR1 SGHAT and CDR2 FQNNGV. This CDR3 comprises 13 residues. V lost 2 bases and J 2 bases, leaving 5 bases between the germline ends. Written as DNA, the CDR3 is TGTGCCAGCAGCTTATCAGACACAGATACGCAGTATTTT. Translating it yields CASSLSDTDTQYF.

CDR3 sequence: CSAYEQFF. The DNA for the CDR3 is TGCAGTGCTTATGAGCAGTTCTTC. The V call is TRBV20-1, the J call TRBJ2-1; D unresolved. With 5 bases removed from V and 8 bases from J, the gap between germline ends came to 1 base. Germline values: CDR1 DFQATT, CDR2 SNEGSKA (reference sequence). This CDR3 region has 8 residues.

The chain is built from TRBV7-9 and TRBJ2-7, with TRBD1 matching over 8 bases. Trimming at V came to 6 bases and at J to 0 bases, leaving 4 bases not matched to a gene. Germline CDR1 SEHNR, CDR2 FQNEAQ (reference sequence). The CDR3 runs to 14 residues. The CDR3 spells CASRPGTGSYEQYF. The CDR3 DNA reads TGTGCCAGCAGACCCGGGACAGGCTCCTACGAGCAGTACTTC.

The V and J genes are TRBV10-3 and TRBJ1-6; possible D gene TRBD1, 6 bases. This CDR3 contains 14 residues. V was shortened by 10 bases and J by 7 bases, with 17 bases between the two germline ends. Germline loops: CDR1 ENHRY, CDR2 SYGVKD. CDR3 amino acids: CATAQGGRNSPLHF. DNA of the CDR3: TGTGCCACAGCACAGGGAGGGAGGAATTCACCCCTCCACTTT.

In nucleotides, the CDR3 is TGTGCCAGCAGCTTAGCGCCGGGCCGAGGGGGGACCCAGTACTTC. Its protein is CASSLAPGRGGTQYF. V gene TRBV7-7 combines with J gene TRBJ2-5; D is perhaps TRBD1 (6 bases). This CDR3 comprises 15 residues. Trimming pared 0 bases from V and 7 bases from J, leaving 15 bases between. Germline CDR1 reads SSHAT; CDR2 reads FNYEAQ (reference sequence). The variable domain in full, with the rest retrieved from reference TRBV7-7 and TRBJ2-5, is GAGVSQSPRYKVTKRGQDVTLRCDPISSHATLYWYQQALGQGPEFLTYFNYEAQPDKSGLPSDRFSAERPEGSISTLTIQRTEQRDSAMYRCASSLAPGRGGTQYFGPGTRLLVL.

The sample holds a few counts of this clone. The CDR3 is CASKHRVEIHEQYF. CDR3 DNA sequence: TGTGCCAGCAAACACAGGGTGGAGATACACGAGCAGTACTTC. The chain joins TRBV6-6 to TRBJ2-7, with TRBD1 as a possible D gene (6 bases). The CDR3 totals 14 residues. With 7 bases removed from V and 5 bases from J, the gap between germline ends came to 18 bases. From germline, CDR1 is MNHNY and CDR2 SVGAGI (reference sequence).

This clone appeared a few times. The V call is TRBV5-8, the J call TRBJ2-5; 13 bases are a match to TRBD2. The germline gives CDR1 SGHTS, CDR2 YDEGEE. V dropped 1 base and J dropped 5; count of bases not matched to a gene: 8. The CDR3 runs 17 residues. Written as DNA, the CDR3 is TGTGCCAGCAGCTTGACTAGCGGGGGGGCTCTACATGAGACCCAGTACTTC. It yields the protein CASSLTSGGALHETQYF.

There are a few counts of this clone. The chain employs TRBV11-2 and TRBJ1-6; D call uncertain. V lost 5 bases and J 8 bases, leaving 10 bases between the germline ends. This CDR3 contains 13 residues. CDR1 and CDR2 from the germline V gene are SGHAT and FQNNGV. CDR3 protein: CASSEVRDSPLHF. CDR3 coding DNA: TGTGCCAGCAGCGAAGTTCGAGATTCACCCCTCCACTTT.

This clone was seen at least ten times. The chain joins TRBV5-6 to TRBJ2-2; D ambiguous. Germline CDR1 is SGHDT and CDR2 is YYEEEE. The V and J ends lost 4 bases and 5 bases respectively, with 12 bases between them. The CDR3 sequence is 14 residues long. The CDR3 here is CASSPRTVTGELFF. The DNA for the CDR3 is TGTGCCAGCAGCCCACGGACGGTTACCGGGGAGCTGTTTTTT.

This chain uses TRBV9 with TRBJ2-3; 8 bases align to TRBD1. From germline, CDR1 is SGDLS and CDR2 YYNGEE. The V segment lost 0 bases and the J segment 1 base; nucleotides outside the gene matches: 7. The CDR3 has 17 residues. The CDR3 loop reads CASSVATQGAGTDTQYF. The CDR3 nucleotides are TGTGCCAGCAGCGTAGCTACCCAGGGGGCGGGCACAGATACGCAGTATTTT.

V usage is TRBV4-2 and J usage is TRBJ2-6; D not resolved. This CDR3 is built from 15 residues. Trimming shortened V by 1 base and J by 2 bases, and 6 bases separated the two germline ends. Germline CDR1 reads LGHNA; CDR2 reads YNFKEQ. The CDR3: CASSQGETGANVLTF. The CDR3 nucleotides are TGTGCCAGCAGCCAAGGGGAAACTGGGGCCAACGTCCTGACTTTC.

This clone was counted only a few times. The V and J genes are TRBV6-5 and TRBJ2-7; 10 nucleotides match TRBD1. Trimming cost V 10 bases and J 4 bases; bases outside gene matches: 4. Germline V lookup: CDR1 MNHEY, CDR2 SVGAGI. CDR3 length: 12 residues. The CDR3 DNA follows: TGTGCCACCAAGGGACAGGGGTACGAGCAGTACTTC. Translated: CATKGQGYEQYF.

The chain combines TRBV6-1 with TRBJ1-2; no clear D. The CDR3 spans 14 residues. Trimming took off 0 bases at V and 4 bases at J, with 9 bases between the two ends. Germline V CDR1 and CDR2: MNHNS, SASEGT. This chain's CDR3 is CASSEASGGYGYTF. Written as DNA, the CDR3 is TGTGCCAGCAGTGAAGCCTCAGGAGGCTATGGCTACACCTTC.

V and J are TRBV6-1 and TRBJ2-1; a possible D gene is TRBD2 (5 bases). Germline CDR1 reads MNHNS; CDR2 reads SASEGT. This CDR3 spans 14 amino acids. V dropped 7 bases and J dropped 9 bases, with 19 bases sitting between them. The DNA for the CDR3 is TGTGCCAGCATCCCTAACTCAGGAGGCGGTGAGCAGTTCTTC. Translated: CASIPNSGGGEQFF.

This clone was recorded at least ten times. This chain joins TRBV30 and TRBJ2-5; D unresolved. CDR3 length equals 11 residues. Looked up from germline, CDR1 is GTSNPN and CDR2 is SVGIG (reference sequence). With 3 bases removed from V and 9 bases from J, the gap between germline ends came to 11 bases. CDR3 amino acids: CAWRTTMAQYF. The CDR3 coding sequence is TGTGCCTGGAGGACCACCATGGCCCAGTACTTC.